The 15 T cell receptor beta chains in this list originate from one sample, sequenced in a study of OX40 agonist ivuxolimab in advanced cancers. Repertoires were generated with immunoSEQ multiplex PCR, while TCRdb's copy carries only in-frame clones and drops some. The sample has about 30,000 clones; approximately 80% are singletons. The input for sequencing was CD4+ or CD8+ T cells sorted from blood, taken in a trial of the OX40 agonist ivuxolimab. The source of these receptors is an adult with an advanced solid tumor such as melanoma, head and neck, liver or kidney cancer.

This clone appeared a few times. The genes are TRBV30 and TRBJ1-6, with a tentative D call TRBD1 (6 bases). Between the trimmed V and J ends, which lost 4 bases and 7 bases, there was a span of 11 bases. Germline lookup yields CDR1 GTSNPN and CDR2 SVGIG (reference sequence). CDR3 size: 13 residues. The CDR3 coding sequence is TGTGCCTGGACCACAGGGCAGAATTCACCCCTCCACTTT. This encodes CAWTTGQNSPLHF.

The chain's CDR3 is CASSTGQGASGNTIYF. The CDR3 region has the DNA TGCGCCAGCAGCACGGGACAGGGGGCTTCCGGAAACACCATATATTTT. The chain has TRBV5-1 and TRBJ1-3; 12 bases agree with TRBD1. The CDR3 has 16 amino acids. Germline loops: CDR1 SGHRS, CDR2 YFSETQ. V shed 4 bases and J 4 bases; nucleotides not matched to a gene: 6.

The V and J genes are TRBV2 and TRBJ1-2; D unresolved. Between the trimmed V and J ends, which lost 0 bases and 0 bases, there was a span of 5 bases. From germline, CDR1 is SNHLY and CDR2 FYNNEI. CDR3 length: 14 amino acids. CDR3 nucleotide sequence: TGTGCCAGCAGTGAAGCAGCAGCTAACTATGGCTACACCTTC. This translates into CASSEAAANYGYTF.

The chain employs TRBV5-1 and TRBJ1-4, with D tentatively TRBD1 (6 bases). CDR3 length: 16 residues. Trimming left V 2 bases short and J 3 bases short, with 14 bases between. Germline CDR1 is SGHRS and CDR2 is YFSETQ. The CDR3 nucleotides read TGCGCCAGCAGCTTTGTCGTGGGGGCGCCTAATGAAAAACTGTTTTTT. Amino acids: CASSFVVGAPNEKLFF.

The chain carries TRBV10-1 and TRBJ2-5; D gene unclear. The length of the CDR3 is 12 residues. Looked up from germline, CDR1 is WNHNN and CDR2 is SYGVQD (reference sequence). V was cut by 5 bases and J by 5 bases, with 9 bases left in between. CDR3 in DNA: TGCGCCAGCAGTCCCGACGGGGAGACCCAGTACTTC. It specifies CASSPDGETQYF.

This chain connects TRBV7-6 to TRBJ1-2, with 11 positions matching TRBD1. Looked up from germline, CDR1 is SGHVS and CDR2 is FNYEAQ. CDR3 length equals 14 residues. Trimming took 6 bases from V and 7 from J; bases not matched to a gene: 7. The CDR3 nucleotides read TGTGCCAGCAGATACGGACAGGGGGCAGGTGGCTACACCTTC. This encodes CASRYGQGAGGYTF.

The genes are TRBV4-2 and TRBJ2-3; 9 nucleotides line up with TRBD1. Germline CDR1 reads LGHNA; CDR2 reads YNFKEQ. V lost 3 bases and J lost 2; bases outside the gene matches: 6. The CDR3 is made up of 16 amino acids. CDR3 in amino acids: CASSQPDRGPTDTQYF. CDR3 nucleotides: TGTGCCAGCAGCCAGCCGGACAGGGGACCCACAGATACGCAGTATTTT.

This rearrangement joins TRBV19 to TRBJ2-1; D ambiguous. V lost 6 bases and J lost 1, with 4 bases in between. This CDR3 contains 12 residues. The germline CDR1 and CDR2 sequences are LNHDA and SQIVND (reference sequence). The CDR3 nucleotides read TGTGCCAGTAGACAGTCCTACAATGAGCAGTTCTTC. Its translation: CASRQSYNEQFF.

The CDR3 here is CASSSGPEAIQYF. As DNA, the CDR3 is TGCGCCAGCAGCTCGGGACCCGAGGCCATTCAGTACTTC. V gene TRBV5-1 combines with J gene TRBJ2-4; D is perhaps TRBD1 or TRBD2 (5 bases each). Trimming pared 3 bases from V and 9 bases from J, leaving 13 bases between. The CDR3 totals 13 residues. Per the germline V gene, CDR1 is SGHRS and CDR2 is YFSETQ.

The rearrangement uses TRBV25-1 and TRBJ2-7; 8 bases map to TRBD2. Germline V gene data show CDR1 as MGHDK and CDR2 as SYGVNS. This CDR3 region has 16 residues. V lost 7 bases to trimming and J lost 4 bases; unmatched junction nucleotides: 15. For the CDR3, the DNA is TGTGCCAGCACCCCCCCCGAAGGTAGCGGGGCGTACGAGCAGTACTTC. Amino acid sequence: CASTPPEGSGAYEQYF.

CDR3 DNA: TGTGCCAGCAGCGGATCGGACAGGGTAAACTATGGCTACACCTTC. This sequence encodes CASSGSDRVNYGYTF. The chain is built from TRBV7-2 and TRBJ1-2; 8 positions match TRBD1. The CDR3 is 15 amino acids. From germline, CDR1 is SGHTA and CDR2 FQGNSA. Trimming cost V 5 bases and J 2 bases; bases outside gene matches: 7. The full variable domain, with the rest looked up from reference TRBV7-2 and TRBJ1-2, is GAGVSQSPSNKVTEKGKDVELRCDPISGHTALYWYRQSLGQGLEFLIYFQGNSAPDKSGLPSDRFSAERTGGSVSTLTIQRTQQEDSAVYLCASSGSDRVNYGYTFGSGTRLTVV.

Points on this clone: The sample contains more than one DNA sequence encoding this CDR3. The rearrangement uses TRBV10-2 and TRBJ1-1; D unclear. The CDR3 consists of 11 residues. Germline V gives CDR1 WSHSY, CDR2 SAAADI. The V and J ends lost 11 bases and 2 bases respectively, with 9 bases between them. The chain's CDR3 is CASQANTEAFF. CDR3 coding DNA: TGCGCCTCGCAGGCTAACACTGAAGCTTTCTTT.

The chain couples TRBV28 to TRBJ1-5; TRBD1 agrees at 7 bases. Germline-derived CDR1 and CDR2 are MDHEN and SYDVKM. The CDR3 runs 17 residues. Germline trimming cut 10 bases from V and 0 bases from J; bases unmatched to any gene: 15. The CDR3 nucleotides read TGTGCCACCTTAACGACAGGGCTTGGATATAGCAATCAGCCCCAGCATTTT. This encodes CATLTTGLGYSNQPQHF.

The chain joins TRBV10-3 to TRBJ2-7; 7 nucleotides match TRBD1. CDR1 ENHRY and CDR2 SYGVKD come from the germline V gene. The CDR3 is 13 residues long. Trimming cost V 4 bases and J 3 bases; bases outside gene matches: 3. The CDR3 loop is CAISATGNYEQYF. The CDR3, as DNA: TGTGCCATCAGTGCGACAGGGAACTACGAGCAGTACTTC.

The rearrangement links TRBV18 to TRBJ2-3, with D possibly TRBD2 on 6 matching bases. The CDR3 sequence is 16 residues long. V dropped 5 bases and J dropped 0 bases, with 15 bases sitting between them. Germline lookup yields CDR1 KGHSH and CDR2 LQKENI. The CDR3 DNA reads as TGTGCCAGCTCATTCCGTAGCGGTACTAGCACAGATACGCAGTATTTT. It codes for CASSFRSGTSTDTQYF.